This T cell receptor (beta chain) originates from a study of blood T cell repertoires in COVID-19. Study-level background: COVID-19 samples collected from the United States, Italy and Spain covered acute and convalescent phases. PBMCs, B-cell-depleted T cells, or T cells were the source of the cDNA or gDNA that made up the material.

In the source study's methods: Reference gene primer amplification gave estimated nucleated cell counts. TCRdb's copy holds only in-frame clones and misses some; the assay was immunoSEQ multiplex PCR. V, J and clone size are those of that table, while D and trimming were read from the DNA. The sample holds about 250,000 clones, 70% to 90% seen once. The clonotype originates from a man younger than 30 with active or convalescent COVID-19. The sample taken for sequencing was peripheral blood.

The CDR3 region is CASSLGQVWWNEQFF. CDR3 bases: TGTGCCAGCAGTCTAGGCCAAGTTTGGTGGAATGAGCAGTTCTTC. The rearrangement uses TRBV28 and TRBJ2-1; D gene uncertain. Trimming removed 5 bases from V and 7 bases from J, with 18 bases in between. This CDR3 has 15 residues. Germline CDR1 is MDHEN and CDR2 is SYDVKM.